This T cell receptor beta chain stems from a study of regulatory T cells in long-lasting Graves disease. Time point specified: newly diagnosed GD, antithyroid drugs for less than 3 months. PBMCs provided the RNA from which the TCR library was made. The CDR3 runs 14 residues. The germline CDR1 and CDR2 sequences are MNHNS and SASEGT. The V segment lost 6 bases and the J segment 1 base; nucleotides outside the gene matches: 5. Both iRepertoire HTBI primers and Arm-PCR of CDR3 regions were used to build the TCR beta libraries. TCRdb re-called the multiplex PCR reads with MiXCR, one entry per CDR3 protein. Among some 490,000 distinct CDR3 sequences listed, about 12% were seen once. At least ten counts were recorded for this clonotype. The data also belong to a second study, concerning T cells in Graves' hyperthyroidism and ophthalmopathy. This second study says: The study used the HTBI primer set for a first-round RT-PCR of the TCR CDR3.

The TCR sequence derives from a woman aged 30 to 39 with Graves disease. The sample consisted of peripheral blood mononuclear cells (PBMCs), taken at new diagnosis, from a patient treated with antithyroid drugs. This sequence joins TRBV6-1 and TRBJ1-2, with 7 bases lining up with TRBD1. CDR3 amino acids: CASSSRDSNYGYTF. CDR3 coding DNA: TGTGCCAGCAGCTCGAGGGACAGTAACTATGGCTACACCTTC.